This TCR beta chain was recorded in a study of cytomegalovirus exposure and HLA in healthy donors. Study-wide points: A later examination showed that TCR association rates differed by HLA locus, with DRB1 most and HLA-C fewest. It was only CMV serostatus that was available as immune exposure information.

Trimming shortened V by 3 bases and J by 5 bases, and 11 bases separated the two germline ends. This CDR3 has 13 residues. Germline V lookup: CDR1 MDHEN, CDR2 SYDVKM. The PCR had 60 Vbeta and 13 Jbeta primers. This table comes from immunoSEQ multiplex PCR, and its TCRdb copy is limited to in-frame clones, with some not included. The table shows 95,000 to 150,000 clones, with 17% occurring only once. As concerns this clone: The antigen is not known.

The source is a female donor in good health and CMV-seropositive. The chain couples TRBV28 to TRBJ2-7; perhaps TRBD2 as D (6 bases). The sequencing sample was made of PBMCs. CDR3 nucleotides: TGTGCCAGCAGTTTTCGCAGGGAGGACGAGCAGTACTTC. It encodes CASSFRREDEQYF.